This note documents a single TCR beta chain sequence. This clone was seen a single time. The clone's antigen remains unknown. Within one base of it there is no much larger clone, and no base qualities were kept. The collaborating institutions used their own protocols to collect whole blood in K2EDTA tubes. Collaborator samples were shipped for TCRbeta analysis as frozen whole blood, isolated PBMCs, or DNA extracted from either sample type. The sample is drawn from a study of blood T cell repertoires in COVID-19 (dated by TCRdb to the early 2020s). Notes on the research overall: Samples covering the acute and convalescent phases of COVID-19 were provided by collaborators in the United States, Italy and Spain. The dataset comprised deeply sampled blood TCRbeta repertoires from subjects exposed to, actively infected with, or recovered from COVID-19. Where available, HLA class I and class II types were obtained from metadata supplied by the sample provider rather than from assay-based typing. The material from the prospective study consisted of cDNA or gDNA derived from T cells, B-cell-depleted T cells, or PBMCs. The repertoires were released in a freely available public database intended as a resource for research on the immune response to SARS-CoV-2. The samples were drawn from the first 160 participants of the ongoing ImmuneRACE study and from 1,254 subjects provided by 6 global collaborators. Nearly every sample came with metadata listing a de-identified subject ID, COVID-19 status, age in years and sex. The full study reports these points: Clinical and demographic metadata were provided uncurated, with the amount varying by source and participant.

TCRbeta CDR3 regions were amplified from genomic DNA by means of the immunoSEQ Assay, a bias-controlled multiplex PCR. Under the source paper's analysis protocol: The number of nucleated cells in each sample was estimated from the amplification of reference gene primers within the assay. To quantify the absolute abundance of each unique TCRbeta CDR3 rearrangement, sequence reads were collapsed and filtered. Productive Simpson clonality was computed per sample as the square root of Simpson's diversity index over productive rearrangements. TCRdb retrieved this table from immuneACCESS and kept in-frame rearrangements only. Not all clones are present; in checked studies, unresolved V genes account for under half, and no reason is known for the remainder. V, J and clone size derive from that table, while D and trimming were established from the DNA sequence. This sample is represented by about 49,000 clones; 68% of them were singletons. The ten largest clones represent approximately 9% of the sample.

According to the germline V gene (reference sequence), CDR1 reads LGHDT and CDR2 reads YNNKEL. The V end gives up 7 bases and the J end 5 bases, leaving 11 bases in the junction not matched to a gene. From its cysteine to its phenylalanine, the CDR3 spans 15 amino acids. Just CDR3 DNA is preserved here, 45 bases in frame from base 1. Sequencing was carried out using peripheral blood. The TCR sequence derives from a woman in her sixties or seventies with acute or convalescent COVID-19. The chain uses TRBV3-1 (or the pseudogene TRBV3-2) and TRBJ2-7; 10 bases in the middle match TRBD2. The CDR3 in this case is CASTTAGGPTDEQYF. The DNA sequence is as follows: TGTGCCAGCACCACAGCGGGGGGGCCAACGGACGAGCAGTACTTC.